What follows are 3 T cell receptor beta chains derived from one specimen sequenced in a study of Graves' ophthalmopathy and Graves' hyperthyroidism. As the template, RNA transcripts were used to amplify TCR beta CDR3 regions. Amplification began with first-round RT-PCR using HTBI primers, then second-round multiplex PCR was performed. Via MiXCR, TCRdb re-called the multiplex PCR reads, giving one row per CDR3 protein. The sample lists hundreds of thousands of distinct CDR3 sequences; more than 40% were seen once. Sequencing was done on a sample of peripheral blood. Receptor source: an adult man with Graves' ophthalmopathy.

Of note for this clonotype: The junction differs from germline at one of its ends, possibly a read error. The chain employs TRBV7-3 and TRBJ1-2, with D maybe TRBD1 (5 bases). Germline-derived CDR1 and CDR2 are SGHTA and FQGTGA. CDR3 length: 12 residues. The CDR3 DNA sequence: TGTGCCAGCAGCTTGGGACCCTATGGCCACACCTTC. Protein product: CASSLGPYGHTF.

This clonotype showed up many times. The V gene is TRBV7-9, the J gene TRBJ2-7; the match to TRBD1 covers 9 bases. The germline CDR1 and CDR2 sequences are SEHNR and FQNEAQ (reference sequence). The CDR3 has 15 residues. Germline trimming cut 5 bases from V and 0 bases from J; bases unmatched to any gene: 5. CDR3 region: CASSRGTGISYEQYF. The CDR3 DNA reads TGTGCCAGCAGCCGAGGGACAGGGATCTCCTACGAGCAGTACTTC.

This clonotype has at least ten counts. This chain links TRBV5-1 with TRBJ1-1; D ambiguous. The CDR3 contains 12 residues. Trimming removed 6 bases at V and 3 bases at J, with 9 bases between. CDR1 SGHRS and CDR2 YFSETQ come from the germline V gene. Here the CDR3 reads CASTDADTEAFF. CDR3 DNA: TGCGCCAGCACGGACGCGGACACTGAAGCTTTCTTT. The variable domain in full, with the rest retrieved from reference TRBV5-1 and TRBJ1-1, is KAGVTQTPRYLIKTRGQQVTLSCSPISGHRSVSWYQQTPGQGLQFLFEYFSETQRNKGNFPGRFSGRQFSNSRSEMNVSTLELGDSALYLCASTDADTEAFFGQGTRLTVV.